A selection of T cell receptor beta chains follows, all from one sample in a study of blood T cell repertoires in COVID-19. TCRdb's copy holds only in-frame clones and misses some; the assay was immunoSEQ multiplex PCR. This sample carries about 250,000 clones, 80% to 90% of them seen once, and the ten largest clones take under 10%. The sample consisted of PBMCs or T cells enriched from blood (not recorded which). All receptors come from a middle-aged man who had recovered from COVID-19. The CDR3 runs from the conserved cysteine through the conserved F or W. A D gene is named only where the DNA matches it firmly. Clone size appears in some rows only: once, few, many, or a class for an expanded clone.

TRBJ1-4 TRBV28 TRBD1 NA TGTGCCAGCAGAATGACAGGGGTTGGGGAAAAACTGTTTTTT CASRMTGVGEKLFF
TRBJ2-3 TRBV9 TRBD1 NA TGTGCCAGCAGCGCGGCAGGGGGCTCCGCAGATACGCAGTATTTT CASSAAGGSADTQYF
TRBJ2-1 TRBV5-4 TRBD2 NA TGTGCCAGCAGCGCGGGGGGACAAGGGTCCCACAATGAGCAGTTCTTC CASSAGGQGSHNEQFF
TRBJ2-5 TRBV21-1 NA once TGTGCCAGACACAGGACTAGCACACAGTTAAAGCCGCAAGAGACCCAGTACTTC CARHRTSTQLKPQETQYF
TRBJ2-5 TRBV10-2 TRBD1 many TGCGCCAGCAGTGAGCCATATGGGACAGGCAGGGAGACCCAGTACTTC CASSEPYGTGRETQYF
TRBJ2-3 TRBV27 NA NA TGTGCCAGCAGTCCAAGGACTGGGCCGTCTAGCACAGATACGCAGTATTTT CASSPRTGPSSTDTQYF
TRBJ1-5 TRBV5-6 NA NA TGTGCCAGCAGCCTACAGGGAGGCAATCAGCCCCAGCATTTT CASSLQGGNQPQHF
TRBJ1-1 TRBV11-3 NA once TGTGCCAGCAGCTTTCTAACAGGGCGCTTTGAAGCTTTCTTT CASSFLTGRFEAFF
TRBJ2-2 TRBV19 NA NA TGTGCCAGTAGTATCAGGGATAACACCGGGGAGCTGTTTTTT CASSIRDNTGELFF
TRBJ1-5 TRBV2 NA once TGTGCCAGCAGTGAAGGGTGGTTTGGTTCAGGTCAGCCCCAGCATTTT CASSEGWFGSGQPQHF
TRBJ2-2 TRBV7-3 TRBD2 NA TGTGCCAGCAGCCATGGACTAGCGGGCACCGGGGAGCTGTTTTTT CASSHGLAGTGELFF
TRBJ1-2 TRBV6-5 TRBD1 NA TGTGCCAGCACTGGACAGGGGGTCGTCTATGGCTACACCTTC CASTGQGVVYGYTF
TRBJ1-2 TRBV5-6 NA NA TGTGCCAGCAGCCAAACCCTGCAGGGTCTTCATGGCTACACCTTC CASSQTLQGLHGYTF
TRBJ1-2 TRBV5-4 TRBD1 once TGTGCCAGCAGCCCCAGGGGGGCGGGCTATGGCTACACCTTC CASSPRGAGYGYTF
TRBJ1-2 TRBV6-5 NA NA TGTGCCAGCAGTTACTATAAGGGGTCTGGCTACACCTTC CASSYYKGSGYTF
TRBJ2-7 TRBV27 TRBD1 NA TGTGCCAGCAGTCGGGGACAGGGATCCTACGAGCAGTACTTC CASSRGQGSYEQYF
TRBJ2-7 TRBV28 NA NA TGTGCCAGCAGTTTATACAGACACTACGAGCAGTACTTC CASSLYRHYEQYF
TRBJ1-5 TRBV19 NA NA TGTGCCAGTAGTATACTATATCAGCCCCAGCATTTT CASSILYQPQHF
TRBJ1-6 TRBV13 NA NA TGTGCCAGCAGCTTCCAGGGGACGATATATAATTCACCCCTCCACTTT CASSFQGTIYNSPLHF
TRBJ2-1 TRBV9 TRBD2 NA TGTGCCAGCAGCGTAGCTGTAATAGCGGGAGGGCACAATGAGCAGTTCTTC CASSVAVIAGGHNEQFF
TRBJ2-3 TRBV18 TRBD2 NA TGTGCCAGCTCAGAAACTAGCGGGGGGATCGCAGATACGCAGTATTTT CASSETSGGIADTQYF
TRBJ1-5 TRBV15 NA NA TGTGCCACCAGCAGAGATAAATTGGGGGCCGACGGTCGGAATCAGCCCCAGCATTTT CATSRDKLGADGRNQPQHF
TRBJ1-2 TRBV11-2 TRBD1 NA TGTGCCAGCAGCCGGGGACAGGGGGCAACTAACTATGGCTACACCTTC CASSRGQGATNYGYTF
TRBJ2-4 TRBV6-5 NA NA TGTGCCAGCAGCCGACCGATTGACAGAAACATTCAGTACTTC CASSRPIDRNIQYF
TRBJ2-7 TRBV28 TRBD2 NA TGTGCCAGCAGAACCGCGGGGGACTCCTACGAGCAGTACTTC CASRTAGDSYEQYF
TRBJ1-6 TRBV6-5 TRBD1 NA TGTGCCAGCAGGCCTCAGGGGGGCAGGTATTCACCCCTCCACTTT CASRPQGGRYSPLHF
TRBJ2-2 TRBV19 NA NA TGTGCCAGTAGTATAGGAGAGAGACAGAGCACCGGGGAGCTGTTTTTT CASSIGERQSTGELFF
TRBJ2-7 TRBV5-1 TRBD2 NA TGCGCCAGCAGGGGGACTAACAACTACGAGCAGTACTTC CASRGTNNYEQYF
TRBJ1-3 TRBV30 TRBD1 once TGTGCCTCAGAGACAGGGATGACTGGAAACACCATATATTTT CASETGMTGNTIYF
TRBJ1-1 TRBV29-1 NA NA TGCAGCGTTGAAGATACAGGAGCTTTAATGAACACTGAAGCTTTCTTT CSVEDTGALMNTEAFF
TRBJ2-1 TRBV7-2 NA NA TGTGCCAGCAGCTTAGGCCCGGGTTGGAATGAGCAGTTCTTC CASSLGPGWNEQFF
TRBJ2-2 TRBV6-5 NA few TGTGCCAGCAGTTACTCTTTTAGCGCGAACACCGGGGAGCTGTTTTTT CASSYSFSANTGELFF
TRBJ1-2 TRBV5-8 TRBD1 NA TGTGCCAGCAGCGCCGGCGGACAGGGTGGTTACACCTTC CASSAGGQGGYTF
TRBJ1-1 TRBV6-5 NA NA TGTGCCAGCAGTTACTCTTGGGGGGTGAACACTGAAGCTTTCTTT CASSYSWGVNTEAFF
TRBJ2-7 TRBV28 TRBD1 NA TGTGCCAGCAGACTCGGACAGGGGTCACACTACGAGCAGTACTTC CASRLGQGSHYEQYF